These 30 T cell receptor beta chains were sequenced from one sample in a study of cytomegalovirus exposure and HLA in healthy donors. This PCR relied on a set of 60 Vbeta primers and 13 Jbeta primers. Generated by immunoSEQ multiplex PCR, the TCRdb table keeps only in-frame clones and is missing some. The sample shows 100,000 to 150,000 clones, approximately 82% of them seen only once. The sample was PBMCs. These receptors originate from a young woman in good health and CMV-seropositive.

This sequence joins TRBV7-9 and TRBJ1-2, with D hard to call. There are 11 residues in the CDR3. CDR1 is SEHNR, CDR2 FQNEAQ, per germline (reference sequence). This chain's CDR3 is CSIPRASGYTF. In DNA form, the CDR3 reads TGTTCCATCCCTCGTGCTAGTGGCTACACCTTC.

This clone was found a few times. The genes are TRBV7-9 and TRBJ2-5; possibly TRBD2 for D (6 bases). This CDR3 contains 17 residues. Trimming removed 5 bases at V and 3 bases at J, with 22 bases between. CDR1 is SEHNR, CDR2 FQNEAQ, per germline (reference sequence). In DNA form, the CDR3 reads TGTGCCAGCAGCCCCATTAAGGGCGGGGCCGACAAAGAGACCCAGTACTTC. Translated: CASSPIKGGADKETQYF.

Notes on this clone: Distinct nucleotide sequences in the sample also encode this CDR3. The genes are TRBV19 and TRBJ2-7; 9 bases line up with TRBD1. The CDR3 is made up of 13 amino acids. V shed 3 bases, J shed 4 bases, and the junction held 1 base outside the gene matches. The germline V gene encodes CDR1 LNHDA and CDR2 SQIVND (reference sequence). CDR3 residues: CASSIDRGYEQYF. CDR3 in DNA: TGTGCCAGTAGTATCGACAGGGGGTACGAGCAGTACTTC.

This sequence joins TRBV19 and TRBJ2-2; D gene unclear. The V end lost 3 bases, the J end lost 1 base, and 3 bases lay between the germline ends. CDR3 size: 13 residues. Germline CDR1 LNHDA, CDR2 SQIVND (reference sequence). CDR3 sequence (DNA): TGTGCCAGTAGTATCGGGAACACCGGGGAGCTGTTTTTT. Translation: CASSIGNTGELFF.

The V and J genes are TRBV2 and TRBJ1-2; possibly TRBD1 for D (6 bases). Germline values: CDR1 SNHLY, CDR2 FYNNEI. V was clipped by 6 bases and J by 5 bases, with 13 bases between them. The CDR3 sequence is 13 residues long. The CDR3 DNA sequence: TGTGCCAGCAGAGACAGGCCGGATTATGGCTACACCTTC. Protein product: CASRDRPDYGYTF.

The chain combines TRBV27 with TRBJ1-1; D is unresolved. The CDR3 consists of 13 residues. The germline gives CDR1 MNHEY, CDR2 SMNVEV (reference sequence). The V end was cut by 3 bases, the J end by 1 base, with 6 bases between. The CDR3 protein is CASSFLANTEAFF. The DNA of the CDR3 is TGTGCCAGCAGTTTTTTAGCGAACACTGAAGCTTTCTTT.

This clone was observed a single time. CDR3 loop: CASSQDNGRGETEAFF. The CDR3 DNA follows: TGTGCCAGCAGCCAAGATAATGGCAGGGGTGAGACTGAAGCTTTCTTT. V usage is TRBV4-2 and J usage is TRBJ1-1, with D tentatively TRBD1 (6 bases). This CDR3 region has 16 residues. CDR1 is LGHNA, CDR2 YNFKEQ, per germline. Trimming left V 0 bases short and J 5 bases short, with 16 bases between.

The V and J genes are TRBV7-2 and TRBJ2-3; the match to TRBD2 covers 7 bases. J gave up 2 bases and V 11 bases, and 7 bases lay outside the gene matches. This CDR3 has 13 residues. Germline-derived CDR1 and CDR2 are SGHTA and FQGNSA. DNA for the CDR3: TGTGCCGGACGACGGGGGGTCACAGATACGCAGTATTTT. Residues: CAGRRGVTDTQYF.

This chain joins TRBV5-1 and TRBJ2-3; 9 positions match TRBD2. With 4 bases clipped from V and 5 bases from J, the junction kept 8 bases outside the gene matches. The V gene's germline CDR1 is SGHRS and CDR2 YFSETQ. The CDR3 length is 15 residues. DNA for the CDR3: TGCGCCAGCAGCCCATTCGGACTAGCGAAAGATACGCAGTATTTT. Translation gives CASSPFGLAKDTQYF.

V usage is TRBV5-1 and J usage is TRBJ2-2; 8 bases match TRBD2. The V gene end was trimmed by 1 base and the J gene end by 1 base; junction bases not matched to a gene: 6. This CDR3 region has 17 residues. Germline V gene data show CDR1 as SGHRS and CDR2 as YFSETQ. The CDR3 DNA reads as TGCGCCAGCAGCTTGATGGTAGCGGGGTGGAACACCGGGGAGCTGTTTTTT. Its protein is CASSLMVAGWNTGELFF. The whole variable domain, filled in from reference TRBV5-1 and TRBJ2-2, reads KAGVTQTPRYLIKTRGQQVTLSCSPISGHRSVSWYQQTPGQGLQFLFEYFSETQRNKGNFPGRFSGRQFSNSRSEMNVSTLELGDSALYLCASSLMVAGWNTGELFFGEGSRLTVL.

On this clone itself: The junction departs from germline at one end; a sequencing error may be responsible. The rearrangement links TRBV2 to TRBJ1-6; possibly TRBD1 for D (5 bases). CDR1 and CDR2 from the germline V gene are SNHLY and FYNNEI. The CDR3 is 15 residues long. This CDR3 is CASRAGSSDNSPLHF. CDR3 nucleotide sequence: TGTGCCAGCAGGGCAGGGTCCTCCGATAATTCACCCCTCCACTTT.

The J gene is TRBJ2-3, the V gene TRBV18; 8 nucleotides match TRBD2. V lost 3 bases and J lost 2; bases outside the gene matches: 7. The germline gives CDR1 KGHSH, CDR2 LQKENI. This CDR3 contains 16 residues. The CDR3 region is CASSPRAGGATDTQYF. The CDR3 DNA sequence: TGTGCCAGCTCACCCAGGGCGGGGGGAGCCACAGATACGCAGTATTTT.

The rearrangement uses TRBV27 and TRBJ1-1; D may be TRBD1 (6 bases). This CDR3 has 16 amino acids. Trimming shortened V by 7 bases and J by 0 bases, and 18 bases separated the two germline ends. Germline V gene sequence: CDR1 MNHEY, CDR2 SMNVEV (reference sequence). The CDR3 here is CASNEGGATLNTEAFF. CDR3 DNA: TGTGCCAGCAACGAAGGGGGGGCCACTTTGAACACTGAAGCTTTCTTT.

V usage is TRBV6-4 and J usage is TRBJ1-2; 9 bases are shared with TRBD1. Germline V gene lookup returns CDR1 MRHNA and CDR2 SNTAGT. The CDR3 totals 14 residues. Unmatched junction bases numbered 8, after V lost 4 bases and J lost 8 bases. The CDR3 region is CASSAIEGQGGYTF. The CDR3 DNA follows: TGTGCCAGCAGTGCCATCGAGGGACAGGGCGGCTACACCTTC.

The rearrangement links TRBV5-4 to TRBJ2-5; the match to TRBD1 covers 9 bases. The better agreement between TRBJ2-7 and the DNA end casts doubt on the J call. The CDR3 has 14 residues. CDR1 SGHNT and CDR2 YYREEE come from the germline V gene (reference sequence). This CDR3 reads CASRPGTGYDEQYF. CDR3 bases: TGTGCCAGCAGACCCGGGACAGGGTACGACGAGCAGTACTTC.

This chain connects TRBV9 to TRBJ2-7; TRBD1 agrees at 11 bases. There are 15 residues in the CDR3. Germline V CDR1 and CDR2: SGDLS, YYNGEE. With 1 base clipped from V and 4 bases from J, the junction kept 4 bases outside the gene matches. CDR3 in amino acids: CASSVSGTGGYEQYF. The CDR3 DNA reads TGTGCCAGCAGCGTATCCGGGACAGGGGGGTACGAGCAGTACTTC.

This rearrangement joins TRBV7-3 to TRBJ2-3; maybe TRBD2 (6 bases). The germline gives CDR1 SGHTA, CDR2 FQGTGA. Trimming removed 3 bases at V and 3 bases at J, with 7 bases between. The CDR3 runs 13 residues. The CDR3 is CASSFGTTDTQYF. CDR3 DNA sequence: TGTGCCAGCAGCTTCGGGACTACAGATACGCAGTATTTT.

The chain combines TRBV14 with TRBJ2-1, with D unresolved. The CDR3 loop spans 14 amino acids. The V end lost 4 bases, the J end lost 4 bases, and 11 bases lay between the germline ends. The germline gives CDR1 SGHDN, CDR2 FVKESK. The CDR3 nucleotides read TGTGCCAGCAGCCCCCCTGGCCCTTACAATGAGCAGTTCTTC. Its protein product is CASSPPGPYNEQFF.

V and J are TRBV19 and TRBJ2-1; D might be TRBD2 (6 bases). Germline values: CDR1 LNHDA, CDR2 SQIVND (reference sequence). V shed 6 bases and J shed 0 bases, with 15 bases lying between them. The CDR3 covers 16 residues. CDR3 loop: CASRPRLVSSYNEQFF. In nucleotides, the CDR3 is TGTGCCAGTAGGCCACGACTAGTCAGCTCCTACAATGAGCAGTTCTTC.

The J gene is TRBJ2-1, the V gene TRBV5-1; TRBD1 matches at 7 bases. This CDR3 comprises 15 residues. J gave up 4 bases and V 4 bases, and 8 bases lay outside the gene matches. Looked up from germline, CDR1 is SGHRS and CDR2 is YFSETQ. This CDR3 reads CASSPSGTDYNEQFF. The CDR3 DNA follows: TGCGCCAGCAGCCCCTCCGGGACAGATTACAATGAGCAGTTCTTC.

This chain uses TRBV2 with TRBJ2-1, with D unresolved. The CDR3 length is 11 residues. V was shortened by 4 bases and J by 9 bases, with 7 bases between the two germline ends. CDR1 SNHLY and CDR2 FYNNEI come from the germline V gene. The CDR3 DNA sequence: TGTGCCAGCAGTGCCAGGCTTGAGCAGTTCTTC. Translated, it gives CASSARLEQFF.

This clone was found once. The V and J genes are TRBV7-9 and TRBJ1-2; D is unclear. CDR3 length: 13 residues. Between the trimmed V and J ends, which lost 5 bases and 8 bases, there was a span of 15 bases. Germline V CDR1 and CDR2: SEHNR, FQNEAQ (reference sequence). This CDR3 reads CASSPSTSWGYTF. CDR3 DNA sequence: TGTGCCAGCAGCCCATCGACAAGCTGGGGCTACACCTTC.

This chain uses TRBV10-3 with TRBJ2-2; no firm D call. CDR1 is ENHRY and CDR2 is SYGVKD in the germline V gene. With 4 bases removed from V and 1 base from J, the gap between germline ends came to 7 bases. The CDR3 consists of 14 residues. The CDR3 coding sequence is TGTGCCATCAGTGCTGGGCTGAACACCGGGGAGCTGTTTTTT. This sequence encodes CAISAGLNTGELFF.

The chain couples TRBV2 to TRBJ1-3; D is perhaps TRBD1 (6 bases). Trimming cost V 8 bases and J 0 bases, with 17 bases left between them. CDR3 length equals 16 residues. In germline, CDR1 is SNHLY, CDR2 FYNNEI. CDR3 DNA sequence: TGTGCCAGCCCTCCAGAGGGACAAACCTCTGGAAACACCATATATTTT. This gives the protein CASPPEGQTSGNTIYF. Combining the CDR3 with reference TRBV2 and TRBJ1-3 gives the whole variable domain EPEVTQTPSHQVTQMGQEVILRCVPISNHLYFYWYRQILGQKVEFLVSFYNNEISEKSEIFDDQFSVERPDGSNFTLKIRSTKLEDSAMYFCASPPEGQTSGNTIYFGEGSWLTVV.

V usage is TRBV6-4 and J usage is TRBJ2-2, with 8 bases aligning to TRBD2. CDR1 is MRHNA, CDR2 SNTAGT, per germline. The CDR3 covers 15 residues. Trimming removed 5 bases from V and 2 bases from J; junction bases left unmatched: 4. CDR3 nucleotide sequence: TGTGCCAGCAGTACCACTAGCGGTAACACCGGGGAGCTGTTTTTT. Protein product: CASSTTSGNTGELFF.

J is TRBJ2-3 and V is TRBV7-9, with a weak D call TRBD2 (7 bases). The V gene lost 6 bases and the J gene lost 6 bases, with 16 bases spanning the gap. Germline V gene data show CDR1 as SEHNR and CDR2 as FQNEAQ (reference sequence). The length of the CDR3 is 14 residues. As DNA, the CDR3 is TGTGCCAGCAGAAGGGCGGGGGCGGGGGATACGCAGTATTTT. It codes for CASRRAGAGDTQYF. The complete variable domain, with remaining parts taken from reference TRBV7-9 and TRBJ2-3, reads DTGVSQNPRHKITKRGQNVTFRCDPISEHNRLYWYRQTLGQGPEFLTYFQNEAQLEKSRLLSDRFSAERPKGSFSTLEIQRTEQGDSAMYLCASRRAGAGDTQYFGPGTRLTVL.

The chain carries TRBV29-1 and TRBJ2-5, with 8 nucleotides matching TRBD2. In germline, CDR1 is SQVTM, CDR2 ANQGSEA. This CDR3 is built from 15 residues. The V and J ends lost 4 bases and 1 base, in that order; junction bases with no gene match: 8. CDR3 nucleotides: TGCAGCGTTGGGGGGCGGGGGGAGCTCCAAGAGACCCAGTACTTC. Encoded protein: CSVGGRGELQETQYF. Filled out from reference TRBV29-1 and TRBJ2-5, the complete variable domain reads SAVISQKPSRDICQRGTSLTIQCQVDSQVTMMFWYRQQPGQSLTLIATANQGSEATYESGFVIDKFPISRPNLTFSTLTVSNMSPEDSSIYLCSVGGRGELQETQYFGPGTRLLVL.

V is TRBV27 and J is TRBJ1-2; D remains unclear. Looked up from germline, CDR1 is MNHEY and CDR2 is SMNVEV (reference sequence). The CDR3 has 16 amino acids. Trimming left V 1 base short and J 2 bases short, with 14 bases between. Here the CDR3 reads CASSLFPGESNYGYTF. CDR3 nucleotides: TGTGCCAGCAGTTTATTCCCGGGAGAGTCCAACTATGGCTACACCTTC.

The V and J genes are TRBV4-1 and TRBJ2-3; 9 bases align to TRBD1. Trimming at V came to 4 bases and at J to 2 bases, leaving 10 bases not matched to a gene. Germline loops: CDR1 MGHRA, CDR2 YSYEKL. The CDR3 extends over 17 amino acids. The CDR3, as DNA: TGCGCCAGCAGCCGAGAACAGGGGGCCCTGGTCACAGATACGCAGTATTTT. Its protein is CASSREQGALVTDTQYF.

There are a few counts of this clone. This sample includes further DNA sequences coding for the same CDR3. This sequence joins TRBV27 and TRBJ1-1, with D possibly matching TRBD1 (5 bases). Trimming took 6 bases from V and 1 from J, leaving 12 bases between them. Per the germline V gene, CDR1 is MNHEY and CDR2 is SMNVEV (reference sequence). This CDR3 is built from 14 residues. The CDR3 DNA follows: TGTGCCAGCAGCCTCCGGGGGGGGAACACTGAAGCTTTCTTT. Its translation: CASSLRGGNTEAFF.